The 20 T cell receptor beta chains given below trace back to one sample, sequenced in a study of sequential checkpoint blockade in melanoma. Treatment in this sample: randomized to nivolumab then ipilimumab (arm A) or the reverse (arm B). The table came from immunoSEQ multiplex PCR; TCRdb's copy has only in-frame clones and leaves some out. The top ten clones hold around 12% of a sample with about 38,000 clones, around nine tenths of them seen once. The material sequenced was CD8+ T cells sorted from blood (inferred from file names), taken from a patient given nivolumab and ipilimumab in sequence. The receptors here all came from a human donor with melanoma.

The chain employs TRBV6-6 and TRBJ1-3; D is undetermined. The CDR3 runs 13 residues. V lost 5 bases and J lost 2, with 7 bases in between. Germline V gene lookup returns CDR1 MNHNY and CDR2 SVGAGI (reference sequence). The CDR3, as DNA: TGTGCCAGCAGTCCATCCCCTGGAAACACCATATATTTT. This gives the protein CASSPSPGNTIYF.

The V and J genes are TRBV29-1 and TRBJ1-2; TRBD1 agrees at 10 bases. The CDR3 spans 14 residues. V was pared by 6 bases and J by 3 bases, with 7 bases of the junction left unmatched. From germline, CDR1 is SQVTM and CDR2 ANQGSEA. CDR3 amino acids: CSVVTGGAHYGYTF. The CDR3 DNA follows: TGCAGCGTAGTGACAGGGGGCGCCCACTATGGCTACACCTTC.

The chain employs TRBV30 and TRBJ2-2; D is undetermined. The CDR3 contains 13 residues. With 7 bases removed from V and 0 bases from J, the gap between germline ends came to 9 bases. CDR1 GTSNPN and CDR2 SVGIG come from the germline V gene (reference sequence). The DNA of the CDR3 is TGTGCCTCTGTAGCAGCGAACACCGGGGAGCTGTTTTTT. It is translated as CASVAANTGELFF. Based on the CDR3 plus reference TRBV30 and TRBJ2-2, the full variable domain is SQTIHQWPATLVQPVGSPLSLECTVEGTSNPNLYWYRQAAGRGLQLLFYSVGIGQISSEVPQNLSASRPQDRQFILSSKKLLLSDSGFYLCASVAANTGELFFGEGSRLTVL.

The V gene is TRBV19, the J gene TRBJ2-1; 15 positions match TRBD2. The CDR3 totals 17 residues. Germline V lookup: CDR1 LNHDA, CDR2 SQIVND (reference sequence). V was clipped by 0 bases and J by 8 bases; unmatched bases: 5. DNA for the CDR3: TGTGCCAGTAGTATAGACACATGGACTAGCGGGAGGGATGAGCAGTTCTTC. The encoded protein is CASSIDTWTSGRDEQFF.

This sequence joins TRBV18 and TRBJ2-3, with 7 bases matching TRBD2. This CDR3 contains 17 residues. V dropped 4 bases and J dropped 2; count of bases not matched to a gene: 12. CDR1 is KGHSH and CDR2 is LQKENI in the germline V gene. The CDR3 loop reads CASSRGGASGITDTQYF. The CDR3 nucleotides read TGTGCCAGCTCACGTGGTGGAGCTAGCGGTATCACAGATACGCAGTATTTT.

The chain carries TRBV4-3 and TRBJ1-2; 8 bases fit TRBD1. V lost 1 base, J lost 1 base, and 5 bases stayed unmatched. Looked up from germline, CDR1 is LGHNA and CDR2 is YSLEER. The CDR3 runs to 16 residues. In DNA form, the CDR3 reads TGCGCCAGCAGCCAAGGGGGACAGGAGATTAACTATGGCTACACCTTC. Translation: CASSQGGQEINYGYTF.

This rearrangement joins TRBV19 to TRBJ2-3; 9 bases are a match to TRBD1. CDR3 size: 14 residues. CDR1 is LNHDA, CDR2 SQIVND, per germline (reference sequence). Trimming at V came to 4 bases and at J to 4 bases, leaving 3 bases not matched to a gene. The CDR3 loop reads CASSKQGASDTQYF. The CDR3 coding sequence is TGTGCCAGTAGTAAACAGGGGGCTTCAGATACGCAGTATTTT.

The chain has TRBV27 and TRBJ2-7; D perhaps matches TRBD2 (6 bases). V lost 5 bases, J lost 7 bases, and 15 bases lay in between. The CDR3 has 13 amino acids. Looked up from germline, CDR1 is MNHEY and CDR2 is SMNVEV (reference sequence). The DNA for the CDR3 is TGTGCCAGCAGTCAATGTAGCGGTTCGGAGCAGTACGTC. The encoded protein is CASSQCSGSEQYV.

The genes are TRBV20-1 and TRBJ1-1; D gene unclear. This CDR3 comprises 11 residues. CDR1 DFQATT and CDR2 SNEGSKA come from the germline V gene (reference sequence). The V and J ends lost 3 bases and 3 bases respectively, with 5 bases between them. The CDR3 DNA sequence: TGCAGTGCTAGCTCTTACACTGAAGCTTTCTTT. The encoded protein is CSASSYTEAFF.

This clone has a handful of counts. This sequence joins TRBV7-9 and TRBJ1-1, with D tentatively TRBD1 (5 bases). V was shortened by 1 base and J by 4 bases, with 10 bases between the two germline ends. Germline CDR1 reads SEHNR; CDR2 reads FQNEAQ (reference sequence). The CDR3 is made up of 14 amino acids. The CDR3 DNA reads TGTGCCAGCAGCTTAGTTGGGGGGTCCACTGAAGCTTTCTTT. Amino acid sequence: CASSLVGGSTEAFF.

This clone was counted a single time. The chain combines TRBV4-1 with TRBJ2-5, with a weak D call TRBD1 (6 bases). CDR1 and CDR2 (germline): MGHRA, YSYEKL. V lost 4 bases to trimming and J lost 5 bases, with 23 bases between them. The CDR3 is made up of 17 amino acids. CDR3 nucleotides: TGCGCCAGCAGCCCCGGGGTGGGGCAGGGGATATGGGAGACCCAGTACTTC. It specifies CASSPGVGQGIWETQYF.

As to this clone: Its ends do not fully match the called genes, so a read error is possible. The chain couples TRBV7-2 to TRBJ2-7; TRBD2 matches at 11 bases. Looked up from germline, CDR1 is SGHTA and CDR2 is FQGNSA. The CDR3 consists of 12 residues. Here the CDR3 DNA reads TGTGCCAGCAGCACCCGACTAGCGGGACTAGTCTTC. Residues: CASSTRLAGLVF.

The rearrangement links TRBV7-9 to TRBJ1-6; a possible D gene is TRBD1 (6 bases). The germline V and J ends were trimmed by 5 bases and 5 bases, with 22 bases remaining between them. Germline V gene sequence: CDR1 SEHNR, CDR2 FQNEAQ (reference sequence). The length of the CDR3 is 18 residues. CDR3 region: CASSDPKEWPGDNSPLHF. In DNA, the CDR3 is TGTGCCAGCAGCGACCCGAAGGAGTGGCCAGGGGATAATTCACCCCTCCACTTT.

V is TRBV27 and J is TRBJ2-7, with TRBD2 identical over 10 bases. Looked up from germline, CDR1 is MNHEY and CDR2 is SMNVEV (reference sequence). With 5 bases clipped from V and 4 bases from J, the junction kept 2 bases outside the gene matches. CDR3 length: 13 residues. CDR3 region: CASSQGLAYEQYF. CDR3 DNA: TGTGCCAGCAGTCAGGGACTAGCGTACGAGCAGTACTTC.

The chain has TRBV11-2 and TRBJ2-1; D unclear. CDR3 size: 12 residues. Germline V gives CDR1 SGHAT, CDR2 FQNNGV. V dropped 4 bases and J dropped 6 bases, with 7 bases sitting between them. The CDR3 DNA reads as TGTGCCAGCAGCTCCAGTGGCAATGAGCAGTTCTTC. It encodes CASSSSGNEQFF.

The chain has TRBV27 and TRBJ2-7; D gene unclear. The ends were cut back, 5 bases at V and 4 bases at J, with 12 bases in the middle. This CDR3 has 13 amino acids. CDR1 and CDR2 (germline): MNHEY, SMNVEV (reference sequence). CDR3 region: CASSPGAYYEQYV. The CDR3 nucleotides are TGTGCCAGCAGTCCAGGCGCGTATTACGAGCAGTACGTC.

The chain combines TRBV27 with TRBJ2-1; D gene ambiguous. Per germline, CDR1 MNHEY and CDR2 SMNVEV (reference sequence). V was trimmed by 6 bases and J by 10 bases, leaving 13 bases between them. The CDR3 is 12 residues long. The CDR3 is CASRVPGGEQFF. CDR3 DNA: TGTGCCAGCAGGGTCCCGGGTGGGGAGCAGTTCTTC.

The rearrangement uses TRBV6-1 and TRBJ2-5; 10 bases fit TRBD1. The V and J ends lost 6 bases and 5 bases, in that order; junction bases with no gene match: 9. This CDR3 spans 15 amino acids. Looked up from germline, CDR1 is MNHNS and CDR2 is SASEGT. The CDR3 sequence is CASSGPGTGVETQYF. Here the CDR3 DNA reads TGTGCCAGCAGCGGTCCCGGGACAGGGGTTGAGACCCAGTACTTC.

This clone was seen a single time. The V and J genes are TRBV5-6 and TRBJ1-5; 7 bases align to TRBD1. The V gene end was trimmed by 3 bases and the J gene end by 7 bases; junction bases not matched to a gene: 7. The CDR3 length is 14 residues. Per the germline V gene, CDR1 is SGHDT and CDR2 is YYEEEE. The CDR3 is CASSSMTGNQPQHF. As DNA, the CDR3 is TGTGCCAGCAGCTCGATGACAGGGAACCAGCCCCAGCATTTT.

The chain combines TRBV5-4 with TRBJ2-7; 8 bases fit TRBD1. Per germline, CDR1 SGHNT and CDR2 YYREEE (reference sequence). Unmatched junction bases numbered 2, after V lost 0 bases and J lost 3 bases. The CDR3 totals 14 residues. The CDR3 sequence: CASSLVGQGYEQYF. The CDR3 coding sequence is TGTGCCAGCAGCTTGGTCGGACAGGGCTACGAGCAGTACTTC.